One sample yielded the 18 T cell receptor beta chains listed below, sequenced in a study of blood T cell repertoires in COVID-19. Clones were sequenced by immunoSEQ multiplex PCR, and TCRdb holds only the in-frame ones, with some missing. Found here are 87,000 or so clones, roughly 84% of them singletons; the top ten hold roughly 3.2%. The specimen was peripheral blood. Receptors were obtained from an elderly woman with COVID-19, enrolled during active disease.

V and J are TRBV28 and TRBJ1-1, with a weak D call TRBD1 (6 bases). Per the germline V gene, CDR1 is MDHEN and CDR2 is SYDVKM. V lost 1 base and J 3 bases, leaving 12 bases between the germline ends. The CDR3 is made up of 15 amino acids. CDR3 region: CASSLLQGYYTEAFF. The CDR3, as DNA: TGTGCCAGCAGTTTATTACAGGGTTACTACACTGAAGCTTTCTTT.

The CDR3 nucleotides read TGTGCCAGCAGCGGCTTAATAGACATTCAGTACTTC. Amino acid sequence: CASSGLIDIQYF. The gene calls are TRBV9 and TRBJ2-4, with no clear D. The V end was cut by 3 bases, the J end by 8 bases, with 9 bases between. This CDR3 region has 12 residues. Per germline, CDR1 SGDLS and CDR2 YYNGEE.

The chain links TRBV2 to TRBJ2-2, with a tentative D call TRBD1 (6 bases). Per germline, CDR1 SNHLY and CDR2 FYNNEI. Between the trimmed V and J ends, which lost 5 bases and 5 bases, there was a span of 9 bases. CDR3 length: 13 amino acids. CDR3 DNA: TGTGCCAGCAGTAATACAGGGACCGGGGAGCTGTTTTTT. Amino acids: CASSNTGTGELFF.

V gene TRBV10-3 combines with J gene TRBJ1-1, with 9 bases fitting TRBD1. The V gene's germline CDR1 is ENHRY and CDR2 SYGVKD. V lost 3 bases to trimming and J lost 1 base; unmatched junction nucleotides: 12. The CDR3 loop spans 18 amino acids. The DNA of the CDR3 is TGTGCCATCAGTGATTATCACAGGGGGCTCGACGAGAACACTGAAGCTTTCTTT. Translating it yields CAISDYHRGLDENTEAFF.

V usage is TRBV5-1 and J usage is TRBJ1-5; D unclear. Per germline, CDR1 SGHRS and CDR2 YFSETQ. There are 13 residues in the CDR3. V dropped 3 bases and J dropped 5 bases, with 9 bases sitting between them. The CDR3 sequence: CASSSFPDQPQHF. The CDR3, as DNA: TGCGCCAGCAGCTCTTTCCCAGATCAGCCCCAGCATTTT.

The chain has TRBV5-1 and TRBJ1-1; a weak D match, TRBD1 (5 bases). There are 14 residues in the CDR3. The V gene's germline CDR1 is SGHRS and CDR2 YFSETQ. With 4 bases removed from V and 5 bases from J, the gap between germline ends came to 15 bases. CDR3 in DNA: TGCGCCAGCAGCGTGACCGGACATCATACTGAAGCTTTCTTT. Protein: CASSVTGHHTEAFF.

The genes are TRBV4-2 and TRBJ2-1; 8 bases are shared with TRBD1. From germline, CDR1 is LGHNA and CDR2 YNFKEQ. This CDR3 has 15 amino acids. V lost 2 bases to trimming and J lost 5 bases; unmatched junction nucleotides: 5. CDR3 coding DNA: TGTGCCAGCAGCCAACCGGGACAGGCAGACAATGAGCAGTTCTTC. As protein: CASSQPGQADNEQFF.

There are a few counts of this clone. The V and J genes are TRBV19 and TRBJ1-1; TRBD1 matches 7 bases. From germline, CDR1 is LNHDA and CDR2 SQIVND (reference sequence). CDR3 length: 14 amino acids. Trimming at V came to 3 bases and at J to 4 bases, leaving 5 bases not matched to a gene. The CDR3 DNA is TGTGCCAGTAGTATGAACAGGGGCGGCACTGAAGCTTTCTTT. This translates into CASSMNRGGTEAFF.

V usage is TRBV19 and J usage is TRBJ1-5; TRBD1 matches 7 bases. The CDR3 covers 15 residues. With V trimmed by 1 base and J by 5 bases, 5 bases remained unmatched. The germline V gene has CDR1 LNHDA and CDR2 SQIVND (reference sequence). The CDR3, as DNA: TGTGCCAGTAGTATAGTTGGGACAGATGATCAGCCCCAGCATTTT. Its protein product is CASSIVGTDDQPQHF.

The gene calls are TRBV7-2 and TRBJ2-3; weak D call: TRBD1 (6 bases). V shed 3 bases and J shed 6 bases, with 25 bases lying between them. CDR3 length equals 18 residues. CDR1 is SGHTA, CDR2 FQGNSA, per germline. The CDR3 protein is CASSFRSRILGGRDTQYF. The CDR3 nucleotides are TGTGCCAGCAGCTTCCGATCCCGTATACTAGGGGGAAGGGATACGCAGTATTTT. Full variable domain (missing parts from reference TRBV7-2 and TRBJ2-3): GAGVSQSPSNKVTEKGKDVELRCDPISGHTALYWYRQSLGQGLEFLIYFQGNSAPDKSGLPSDRFSAERTGGSVSTLTIQRTQQEDSAVYLCASSFRSRILGGRDTQYFGPGTRLTVL.

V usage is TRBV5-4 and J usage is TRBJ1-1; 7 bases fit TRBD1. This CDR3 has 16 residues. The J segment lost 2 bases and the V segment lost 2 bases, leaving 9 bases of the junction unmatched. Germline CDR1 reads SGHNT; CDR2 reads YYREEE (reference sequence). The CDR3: CASSLPGQKPNTEAFF. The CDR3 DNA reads TGTGCCAGCAGCTTACCGGGACAGAAGCCAAACACTGAAGCTTTCTTT.

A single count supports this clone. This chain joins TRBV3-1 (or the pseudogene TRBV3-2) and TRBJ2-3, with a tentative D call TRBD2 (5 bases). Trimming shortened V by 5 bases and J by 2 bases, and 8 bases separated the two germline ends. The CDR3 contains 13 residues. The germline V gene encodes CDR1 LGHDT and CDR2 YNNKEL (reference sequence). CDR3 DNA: TGTGCCAGCAGCGTCCTAGCCACAGATACGCAGTATTTT. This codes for CASSVLATDTQYF.

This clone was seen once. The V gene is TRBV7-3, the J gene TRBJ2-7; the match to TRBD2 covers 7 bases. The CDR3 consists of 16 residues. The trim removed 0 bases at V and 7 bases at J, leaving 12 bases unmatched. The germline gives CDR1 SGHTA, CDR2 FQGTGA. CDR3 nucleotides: TGTGCCAGCAGCTTAACGGGGGGGATACACATGTGGGAGCAGTACTTC. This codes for CASSLTGGIHMWEQYF.

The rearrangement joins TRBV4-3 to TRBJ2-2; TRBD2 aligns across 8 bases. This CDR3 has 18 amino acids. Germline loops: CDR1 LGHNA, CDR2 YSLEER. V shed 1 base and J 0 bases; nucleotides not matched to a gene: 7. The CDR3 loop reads CASSQGAAGETNTGELFF. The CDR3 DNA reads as TGCGCCAGCAGCCAAGGAGCAGCGGGGGAAACGAACACCGGGGAGCTGTTTTTT.

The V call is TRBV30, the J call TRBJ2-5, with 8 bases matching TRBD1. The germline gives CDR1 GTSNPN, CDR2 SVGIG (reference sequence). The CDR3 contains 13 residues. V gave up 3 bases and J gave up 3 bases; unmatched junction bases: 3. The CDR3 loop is CAWSLQGEETQYF. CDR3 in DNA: TGTGCCTGGAGCCTACAGGGGGAAGAGACCCAGTACTTC.

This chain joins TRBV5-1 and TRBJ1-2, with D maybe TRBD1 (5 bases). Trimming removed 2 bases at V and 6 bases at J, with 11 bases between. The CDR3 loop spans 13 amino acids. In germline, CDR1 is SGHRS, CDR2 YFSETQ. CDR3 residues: CASSFQGWDGYTF. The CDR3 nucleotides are TGCGCCAGCAGCTTTCAGGGATGGGATGGCTACACCTTC.

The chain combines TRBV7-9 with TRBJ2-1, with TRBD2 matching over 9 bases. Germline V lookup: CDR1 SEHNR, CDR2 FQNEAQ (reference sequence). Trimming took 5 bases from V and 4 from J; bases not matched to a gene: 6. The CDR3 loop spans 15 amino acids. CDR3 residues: CASSTGLAGYNEQFF. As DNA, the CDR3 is TGTGCCAGCAGCACCGGGCTAGCGGGATACAATGAGCAGTTCTTC.

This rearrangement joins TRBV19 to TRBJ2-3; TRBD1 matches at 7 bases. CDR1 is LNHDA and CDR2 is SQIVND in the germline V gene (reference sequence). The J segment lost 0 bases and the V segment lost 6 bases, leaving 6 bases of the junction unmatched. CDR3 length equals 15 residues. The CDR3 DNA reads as TGTGCCAGTAGGGGACAGCCTACTAGCACAGATACGCAGTATTTT. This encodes CASRGQPTSTDTQYF.